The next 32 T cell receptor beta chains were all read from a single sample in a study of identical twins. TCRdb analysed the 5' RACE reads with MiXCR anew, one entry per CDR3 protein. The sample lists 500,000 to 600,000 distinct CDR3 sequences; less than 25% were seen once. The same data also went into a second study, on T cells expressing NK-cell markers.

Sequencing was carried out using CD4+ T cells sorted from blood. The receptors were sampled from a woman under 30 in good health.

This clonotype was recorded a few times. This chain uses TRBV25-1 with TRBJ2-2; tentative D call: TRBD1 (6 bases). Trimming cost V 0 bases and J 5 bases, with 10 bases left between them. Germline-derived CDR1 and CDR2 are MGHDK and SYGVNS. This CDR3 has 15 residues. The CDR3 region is CASSEYRGGTGELFF. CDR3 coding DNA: TGTGCCAGCAGTGAATACAGGGGCGGAACCGGGGAGCTGTTTTTT.

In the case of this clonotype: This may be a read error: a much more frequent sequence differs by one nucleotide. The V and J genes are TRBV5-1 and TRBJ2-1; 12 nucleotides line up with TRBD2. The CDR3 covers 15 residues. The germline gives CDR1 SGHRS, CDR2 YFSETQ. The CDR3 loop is CASSPGLAGHNDQFF. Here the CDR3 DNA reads TGCGCCAGCAGCCCGGGACTAGCGGGCCACAATGATCAGTTCTTC.

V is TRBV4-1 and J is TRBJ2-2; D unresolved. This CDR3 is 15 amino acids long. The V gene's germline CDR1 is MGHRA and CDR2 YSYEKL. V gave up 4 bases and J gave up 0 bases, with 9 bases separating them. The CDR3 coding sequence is TGCGCCAGCAGCCGTCAAAACGCGAACACCGGGGAGCTGTTTTTT. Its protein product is CASSRQNANTGELFF.

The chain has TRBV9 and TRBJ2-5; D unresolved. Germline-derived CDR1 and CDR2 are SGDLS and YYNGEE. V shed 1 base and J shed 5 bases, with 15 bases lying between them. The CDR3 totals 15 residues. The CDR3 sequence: CASSVRHTSSETQYF. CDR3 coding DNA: TGTGCCAGCAGCGTAAGACACACCTCATCCGAGACCCAGTACTTC.

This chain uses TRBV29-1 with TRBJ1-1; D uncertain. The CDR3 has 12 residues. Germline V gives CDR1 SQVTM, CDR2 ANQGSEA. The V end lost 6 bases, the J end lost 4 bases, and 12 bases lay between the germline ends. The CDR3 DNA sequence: TGCAGCGTCCGGCGGTCCGGCACTGAAGCTTTCTTT. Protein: CSVRRSGTEAFF.

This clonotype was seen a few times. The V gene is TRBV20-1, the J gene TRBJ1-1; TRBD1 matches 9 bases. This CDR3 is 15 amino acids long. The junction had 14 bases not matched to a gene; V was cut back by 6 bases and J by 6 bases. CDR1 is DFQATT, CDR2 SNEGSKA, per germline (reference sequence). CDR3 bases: TGCAGTGCCCTTGGGGACAGGGTAGGAGAGGCTGAAGCTTTCTTT. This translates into CSALGDRVGEAEAFF.

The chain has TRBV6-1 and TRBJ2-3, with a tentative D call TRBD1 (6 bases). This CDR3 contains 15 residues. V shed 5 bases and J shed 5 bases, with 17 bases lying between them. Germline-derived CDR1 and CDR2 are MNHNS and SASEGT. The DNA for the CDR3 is TGTGCCAGCAGTCCCAGAGGGGGAGTGGGAGATACGCAGTATTTT. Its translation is CASSPRGGVGDTQYF.

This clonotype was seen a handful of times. The CDR3 here is CSARASNQPQHF. As DNA, the CDR3 is TGCAGTGCTAGAGCCTCGAATCAGCCCCAGCATTTT. The rearrangement joins TRBV20-1 to TRBJ1-5; D gene unclear. Germline values: CDR1 DFQATT, CDR2 SNEGSKA (reference sequence). The CDR3 covers 12 residues. Trimming removed 1 base from V and 4 bases from J, with 5 bases in between.

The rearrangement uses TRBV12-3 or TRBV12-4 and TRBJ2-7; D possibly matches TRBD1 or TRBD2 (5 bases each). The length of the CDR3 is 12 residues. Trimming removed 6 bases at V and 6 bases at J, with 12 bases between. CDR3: CASRPGTAEQYF. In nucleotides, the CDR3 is TGTGCCAGCAGACCCGGGACCGCCGAGCAGTACTTC.

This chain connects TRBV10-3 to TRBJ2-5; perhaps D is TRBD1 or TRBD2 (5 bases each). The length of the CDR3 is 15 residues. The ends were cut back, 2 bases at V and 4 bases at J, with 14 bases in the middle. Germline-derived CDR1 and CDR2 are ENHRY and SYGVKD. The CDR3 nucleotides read TGTGCCATCAGTGAGGTTGGGGGTTTCGTAGAGACCCAGTACTTC. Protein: CAISEVGGFVETQYF.

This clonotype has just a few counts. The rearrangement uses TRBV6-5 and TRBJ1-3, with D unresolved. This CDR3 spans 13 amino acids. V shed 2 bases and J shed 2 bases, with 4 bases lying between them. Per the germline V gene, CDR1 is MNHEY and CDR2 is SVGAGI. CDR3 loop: CASSYLPGNTIYF. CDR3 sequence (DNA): TGTGCCAGCAGTTACCTGCCTGGAAACACCATATATTTT.

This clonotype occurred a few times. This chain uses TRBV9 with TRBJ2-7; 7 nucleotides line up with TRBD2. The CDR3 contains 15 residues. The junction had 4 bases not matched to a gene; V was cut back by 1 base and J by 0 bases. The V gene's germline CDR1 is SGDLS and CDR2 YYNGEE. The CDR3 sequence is CASSVSAGDSYEQYF. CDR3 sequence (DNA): TGTGCCAGCAGCGTATCGGCGGGGGACTCCTACGAGCAGTACTTC.

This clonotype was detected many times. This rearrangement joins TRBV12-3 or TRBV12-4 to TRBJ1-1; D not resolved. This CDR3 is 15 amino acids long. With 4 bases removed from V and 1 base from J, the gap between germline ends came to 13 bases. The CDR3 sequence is CASSWSQLTNTEAFF. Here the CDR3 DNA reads TGTGCCAGCAGTTGGTCACAGCTCACGAACACTGAAGCTTTCTTT.

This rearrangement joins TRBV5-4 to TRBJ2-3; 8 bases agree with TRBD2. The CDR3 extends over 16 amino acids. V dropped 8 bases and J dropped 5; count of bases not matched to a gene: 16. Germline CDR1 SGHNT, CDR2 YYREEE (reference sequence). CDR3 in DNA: TGTGCCAGTTCTGCTGGGACTAGAGGGTTTGTAGATACGCAGTATTTT. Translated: CASSAGTRGFVDTQYF.

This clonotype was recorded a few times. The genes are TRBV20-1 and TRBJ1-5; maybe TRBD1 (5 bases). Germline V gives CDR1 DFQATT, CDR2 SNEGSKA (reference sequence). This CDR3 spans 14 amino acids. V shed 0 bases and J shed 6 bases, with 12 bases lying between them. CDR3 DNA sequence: TGCAGTGCTAGAGATGGGCCAGGGCGTCAGCCCCAGCATTTT. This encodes CSARDGPGRQPQHF.

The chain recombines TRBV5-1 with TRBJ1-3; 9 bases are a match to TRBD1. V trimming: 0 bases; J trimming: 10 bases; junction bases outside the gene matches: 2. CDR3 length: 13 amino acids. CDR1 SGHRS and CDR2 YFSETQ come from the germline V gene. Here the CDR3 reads CASSLGTGDTIYF. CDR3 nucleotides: TGCGCCAGCAGCTTGGGGACAGGGGATACCATATATTTT. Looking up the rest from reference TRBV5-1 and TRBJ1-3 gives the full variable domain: KAGVTQTPRYLIKTRGQQVTLSCSPISGHRSVSWYQQTPGQGLQFLFEYFSETQRNKGNFPGRFSGRQFSNSRSEMNVSTLELGDSALYLCASSLGTGDTIYFGEGSWLTVV.

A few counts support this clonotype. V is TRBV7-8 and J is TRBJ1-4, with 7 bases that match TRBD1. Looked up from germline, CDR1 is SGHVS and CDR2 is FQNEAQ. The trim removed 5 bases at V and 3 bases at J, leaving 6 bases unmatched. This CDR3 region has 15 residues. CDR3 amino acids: CASSTQGTANEKLFF. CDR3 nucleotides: TGTGCCAGCAGCACCCAGGGGACAGCTAATGAAAAACTGTTTTTT. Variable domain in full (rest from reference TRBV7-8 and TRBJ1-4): GAGVSQSPRYKVAKRGQDVALRCDPISGHVSLFWYQQALGQGPEFLTYFQNEAQLDKSGLPSDRFFAERPEGSVSTLKIQRTQQEDSAVYLCASSTQGTANEKLFFGSGTQLSVL.

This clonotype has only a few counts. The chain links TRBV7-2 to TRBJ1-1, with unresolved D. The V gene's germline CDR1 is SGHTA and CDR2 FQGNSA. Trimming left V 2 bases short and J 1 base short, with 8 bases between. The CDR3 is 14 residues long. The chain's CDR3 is CASSLSSRNTEAFF. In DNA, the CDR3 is TGTGCCAGCAGCTTATCTAGCAGGAACACTGAAGCTTTCTTT.

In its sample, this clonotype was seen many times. The CDR3 spells CSAMWGAYEQYF. As DNA, the CDR3 is TGCAGTGCAATGTGGGGAGCCTACGAGCAGTACTTC. The chain employs TRBV20-1 and TRBJ2-7; a weak D match, TRBD2 (5 bases). CDR1 is DFQATT, CDR2 SNEGSKA, per germline (reference sequence). V was cut by 6 bases and J by 2 bases, with 11 bases left in between. This CDR3 region has 12 residues.

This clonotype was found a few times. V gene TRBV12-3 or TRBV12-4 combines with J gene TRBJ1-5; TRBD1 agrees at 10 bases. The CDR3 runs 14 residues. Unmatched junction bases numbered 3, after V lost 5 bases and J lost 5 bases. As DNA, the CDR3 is TGTGCCAGCAGTAGGGACAGGGGAGATCAGCCCCAGCATTTT. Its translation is CASSRDRGDQPQHF.

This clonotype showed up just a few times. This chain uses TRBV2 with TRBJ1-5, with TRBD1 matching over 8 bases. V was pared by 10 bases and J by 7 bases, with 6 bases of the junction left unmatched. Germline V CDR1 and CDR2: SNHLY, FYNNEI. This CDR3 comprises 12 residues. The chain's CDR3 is CATKTGEQPQHF. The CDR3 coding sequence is TGTGCCACCAAGACAGGGGAACAGCCCCAGCATTTT.

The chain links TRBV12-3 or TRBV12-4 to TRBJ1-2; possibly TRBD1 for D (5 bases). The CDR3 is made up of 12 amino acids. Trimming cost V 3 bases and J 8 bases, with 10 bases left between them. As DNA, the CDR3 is TGTGCCAGCAGTTTGGGGGTACCAGGCTACACCTTC. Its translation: CASSLGVPGYTF.

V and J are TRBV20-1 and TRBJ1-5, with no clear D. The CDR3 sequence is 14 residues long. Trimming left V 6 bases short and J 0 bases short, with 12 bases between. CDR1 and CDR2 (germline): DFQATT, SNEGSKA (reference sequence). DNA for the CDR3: TGCAGTGCGTATGATTATGTTAGCAATCAGCCCCAGCATTTT. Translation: CSAYDYVSNQPQHF.

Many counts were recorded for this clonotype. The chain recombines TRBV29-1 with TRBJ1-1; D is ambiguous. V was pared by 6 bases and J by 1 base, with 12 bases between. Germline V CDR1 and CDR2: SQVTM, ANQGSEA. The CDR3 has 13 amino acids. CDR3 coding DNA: TGCAGCGTCATAGTAACGTCGAACACTGAAGCTTTCTTT. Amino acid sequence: CSVIVTSNTEAFF.

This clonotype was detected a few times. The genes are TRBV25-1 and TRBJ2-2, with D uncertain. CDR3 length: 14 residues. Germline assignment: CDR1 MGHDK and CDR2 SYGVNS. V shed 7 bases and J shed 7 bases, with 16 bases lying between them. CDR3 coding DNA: TGTGCCAGCATTTTTTCTGATCGCTGCGGGGAGCTGTTTTTT. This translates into CASIFSDRCGELFF.

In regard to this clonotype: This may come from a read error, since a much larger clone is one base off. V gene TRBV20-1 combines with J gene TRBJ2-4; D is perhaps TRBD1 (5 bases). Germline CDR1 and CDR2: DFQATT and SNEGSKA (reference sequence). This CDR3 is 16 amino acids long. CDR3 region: CCARDKGRSAKNIQYF. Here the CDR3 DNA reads TGCTGTGCTAGAGATAAGGGGCGCTCAGCCAAAAACATTCAGTACTTC.

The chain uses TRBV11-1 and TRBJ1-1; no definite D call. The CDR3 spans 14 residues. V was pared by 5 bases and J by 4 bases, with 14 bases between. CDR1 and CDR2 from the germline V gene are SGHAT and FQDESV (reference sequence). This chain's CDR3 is CASSPLAGSTEAFF. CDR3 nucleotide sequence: TGTGCCAGCAGCCCACTGGCGGGGAGCACTGAAGCTTTCTTT.

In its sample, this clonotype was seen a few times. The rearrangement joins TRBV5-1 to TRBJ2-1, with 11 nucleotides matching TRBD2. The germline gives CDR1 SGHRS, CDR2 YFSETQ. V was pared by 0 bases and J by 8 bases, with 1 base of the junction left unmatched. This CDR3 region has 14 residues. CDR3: CASSLVAGGDEQFF. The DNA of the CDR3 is TGCGCCAGCAGCTTGGTAGCGGGGGGGGATGAGCAGTTCTTC.

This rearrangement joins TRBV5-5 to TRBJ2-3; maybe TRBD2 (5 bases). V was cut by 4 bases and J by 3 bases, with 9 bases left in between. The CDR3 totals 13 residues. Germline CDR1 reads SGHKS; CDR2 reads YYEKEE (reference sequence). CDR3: CASSGLETDTQYF. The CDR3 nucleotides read TGTGCCAGCAGCGGACTCGAGACAGATACGCAGTATTTT. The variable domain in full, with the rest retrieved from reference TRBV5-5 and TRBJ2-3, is DAGVTQSPTHLIKTRGQQVTLRCSPISGHKSVSWYQQVLGQGPQFIFQYYEKEERGRGNFPDRFSARQFPNYSSELNVNALLLGDSALYLCASSGLETDTQYFGPGTRLTVL.

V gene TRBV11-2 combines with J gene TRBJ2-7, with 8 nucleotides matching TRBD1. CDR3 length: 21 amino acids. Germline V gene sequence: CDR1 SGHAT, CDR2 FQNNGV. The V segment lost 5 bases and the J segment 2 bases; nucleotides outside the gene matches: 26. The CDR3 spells CASSTLTFFVGGRDRPYEQYF. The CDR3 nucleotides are TGTGCCAGCAGCACACTTACCTTTTTCGTGGGGGGTAGGGACAGGCCCTACGAGCAGTACTTC.

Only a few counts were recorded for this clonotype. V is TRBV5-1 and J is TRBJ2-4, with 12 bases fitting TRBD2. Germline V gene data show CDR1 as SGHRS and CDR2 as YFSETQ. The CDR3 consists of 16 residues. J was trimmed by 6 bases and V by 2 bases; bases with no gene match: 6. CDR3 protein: CASSFSELAGGNIQYF. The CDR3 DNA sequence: TGCGCCAGCAGCTTCTCGGAACTAGCGGGAGGAAACATTCAGTACTTC.

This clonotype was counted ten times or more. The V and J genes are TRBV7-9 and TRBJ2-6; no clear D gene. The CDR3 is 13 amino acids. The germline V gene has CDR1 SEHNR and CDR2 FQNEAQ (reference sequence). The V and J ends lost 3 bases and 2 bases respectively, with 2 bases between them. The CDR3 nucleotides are TGTGCCAGCAGCTTGCCTGGGGCCAACGTCCTGACTTTC. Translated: CASSLPGANVLTF.